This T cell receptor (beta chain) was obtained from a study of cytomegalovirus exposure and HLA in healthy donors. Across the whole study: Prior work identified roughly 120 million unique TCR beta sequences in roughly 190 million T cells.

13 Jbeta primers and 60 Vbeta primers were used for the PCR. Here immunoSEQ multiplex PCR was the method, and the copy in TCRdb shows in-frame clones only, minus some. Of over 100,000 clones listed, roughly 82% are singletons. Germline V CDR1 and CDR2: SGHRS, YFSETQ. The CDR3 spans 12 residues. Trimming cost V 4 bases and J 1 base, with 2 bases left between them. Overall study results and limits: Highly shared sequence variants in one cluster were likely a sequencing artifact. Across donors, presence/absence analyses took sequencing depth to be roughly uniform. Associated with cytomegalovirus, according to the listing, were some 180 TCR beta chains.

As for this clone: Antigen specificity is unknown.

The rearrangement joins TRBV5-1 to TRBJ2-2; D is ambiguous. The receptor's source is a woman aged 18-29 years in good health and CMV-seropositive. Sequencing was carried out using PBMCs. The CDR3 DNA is TGCGCCAGCAGCCGGAACACCGGGGAGCTGTTTTTT. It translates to CASSRNTGELFF.